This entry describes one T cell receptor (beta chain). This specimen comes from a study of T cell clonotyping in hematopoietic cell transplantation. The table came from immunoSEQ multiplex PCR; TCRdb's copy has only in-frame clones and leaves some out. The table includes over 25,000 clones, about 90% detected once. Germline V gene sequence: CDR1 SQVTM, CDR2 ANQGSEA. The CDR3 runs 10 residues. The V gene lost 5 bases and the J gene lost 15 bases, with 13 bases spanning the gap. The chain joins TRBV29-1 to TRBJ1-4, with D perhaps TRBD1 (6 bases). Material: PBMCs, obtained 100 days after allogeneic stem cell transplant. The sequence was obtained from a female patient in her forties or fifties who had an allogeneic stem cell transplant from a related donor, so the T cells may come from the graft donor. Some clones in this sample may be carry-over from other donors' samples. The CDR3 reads CSVRQDGMFF. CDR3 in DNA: TGCAGCGTTCGACAGGACGGTATGTTTTTT.